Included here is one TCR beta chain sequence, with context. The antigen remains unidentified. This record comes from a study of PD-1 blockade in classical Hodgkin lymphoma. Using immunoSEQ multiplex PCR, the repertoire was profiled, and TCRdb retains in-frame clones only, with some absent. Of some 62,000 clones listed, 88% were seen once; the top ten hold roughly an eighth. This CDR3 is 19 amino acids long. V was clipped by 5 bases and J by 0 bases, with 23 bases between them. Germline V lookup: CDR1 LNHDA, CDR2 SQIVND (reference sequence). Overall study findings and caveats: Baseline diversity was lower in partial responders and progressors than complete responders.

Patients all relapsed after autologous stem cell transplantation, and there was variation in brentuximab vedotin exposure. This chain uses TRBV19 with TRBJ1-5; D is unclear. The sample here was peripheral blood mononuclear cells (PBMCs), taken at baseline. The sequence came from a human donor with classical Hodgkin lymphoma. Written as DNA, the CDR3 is TGTGCCAGTAGTCTTCTTCAGAACCGTGGCTTTTATAGCAATCAGCCCCAGCATTTT. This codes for CASSLLQNRGFYSNQPQHF.